This entry lists 17 T cell receptor beta chains sequenced from one sample in a study of regulatory T cells in long-lasting Graves disease. The time point was: newly diagnosed GD, antithyroid drugs for less than 3 months. Scientists built the TCR library using RNA that was extracted from PBMCs. iRepertoire HTBI primers and Arm-PCR of CDR3 regions built TCR beta libraries. Using its own MiXCR run on the multiplex PCR reads, TCRdb lists one record per CDR3 protein. The table has roughly 410,000 distinct CDR3 sequences, roughly 15% seen once. The sample was also linked to a second study, of T cells in Graves' hyperthyroidism and ophthalmopathy.

This sample comprised peripheral blood mononuclear cells (PBMCs), obtained at new diagnosis, from a patient treated with antithyroid drugs. The receptors stem from a woman between 40 and 50 years old with Graves disease.

This clonotype has more than one count but fewer than ten. The chain joins TRBV28 to TRBJ2-7; D is possibly TRBD1 or TRBD2 (5 bases each). Trimming pared 4 bases from V and 7 bases from J, leaving 20 bases between. Germline lookup yields CDR1 MDHEN and CDR2 SYDVKM. CDR3 length equals 15 residues. The CDR3 DNA is TGTGCCAGCAGTTCTCACCCGGTCGGGACGGGAGAGCAGTACTTC. Translated: CASSSHPVGTGEQYF.

This clonotype was seen at least ten times. V is TRBV3-1 and J is TRBJ1-2, with a tentative D call TRBD1 (5 bases). The CDR3 spans 14 residues. V dropped 0 bases and J dropped 8 bases, with 13 bases sitting between them. CDR1 is LGHDT and CDR2 is YNNKEL in the germline V gene (reference sequence). Here the CDR3 reads CASSQEGGEGGYTF. The CDR3 nucleotides read TGTGCCAGCAGCCAAGAGGGAGGGGAAGGAGGCTACACCTTC.

This clonotype appeared many times. The DNA for the CDR3 is TGCAGTGCTAGAGGGAGGCCTCGTACTAGCGGGAGCCAGAATGAGCAGTTCTTC. Translating it yields CSARGRPRTSGSQNEQFF. The chain has TRBV20-1 and TRBJ2-1; 11 nucleotides align to TRBD2. The CDR3 length is 18 residues. V trimming: 1 base; J trimming: 7 bases; junction bases outside the gene matches: 15. Germline V gene lookup returns CDR1 DFQATT and CDR2 SNEGSKA (reference sequence).

This clonotype was recorded at least ten times. The chain joins TRBV2 to TRBJ2-3; 7 positions agree with TRBD1. With V trimmed by 6 bases and J by 2 bases, 8 bases remained unmatched. The CDR3 runs 15 residues. Germline lookup yields CDR1 SNHLY and CDR2 FYNNEI. This chain's CDR3 is CASRTDRSYTDTQYF. The CDR3 nucleotides read TGTGCCAGCAGAACGGACAGGTCCTACACAGATACGCAGTATTTT.

This clonotype was detected many times. This chain links TRBV7-8 with TRBJ2-7; D not certain. Germline loops: CDR1 SGHVS, CDR2 FQNEAQ. There are 14 residues in the CDR3. V was cut by 2 bases and J by 3 bases, with 11 bases left in between. CDR3 in DNA: TGTGCCAGCAGCTTAAGGCAGGCGAACTACGAGCAGTACTTC. As protein: CASSLRQANYEQYF.

The gene calls are TRBV2 and TRBJ2-1, with 7 bases fitting TRBD1. The CDR3 totals 13 residues. In germline, CDR1 is SNHLY, CDR2 FYNNEI. J gave up 9 bases and V 7 bases, and 9 bases lay outside the gene matches. CDR3 nucleotides: TGTGCCAGCATAGGGGACAGCCCGGGTGAGCAGTTCTTC. Translation gives CASIGDSPGEQFF.

Only a few counts were recorded for this clonotype. A much larger clonotype is one base distant, so this may be a read error. The chain employs TRBV11-3 and TRBJ2-5, with 16 bases matching TRBD2. The CDR3 sequence is 16 residues long. Germline assignment: CDR1 SGHNT and CDR2 YENEEA. CDR3 in DNA: TGTGCCAGCAGCCTGGGACTAGCGGGAGGGCGAGAGGCCCAGTACTTC. Translated: CASSLGLAGGREAQYF.

This clonotype was detected a few times. The J gene is TRBJ2-3, the V gene TRBV27; no clear D. Germline loops: CDR1 MNHEY, CDR2 SMNVEV (reference sequence). The CDR3 is 12 amino acids. The V gene lost 8 bases and the J gene lost 1 base, with 7 bases spanning the gap. CDR3 bases: TGTGCCAGCCAAGACGGCACAGATACGCAGTATTTT. Translated: CASQDGTDTQYF.

This clonotype came up many times. The V call is TRBV2, the J call TRBJ2-2; TRBD1 might be the D (6 bases). The CDR3 extends over 13 amino acids. Trimming shortened V by 8 bases and J by 0 bases, and 7 bases separated the two germline ends. In germline, CDR1 is SNHLY, CDR2 FYNNEI. The DNA for the CDR3 is TGTGCCAGCCACAGGGCGAACACCGGGGAGCTGTTTTTT. Its translation: CASHRANTGELFF.

This clonotype has more than one count but fewer than ten. A much larger clonotype is one base distant, so this may be a read error. The rearrangement joins TRBV30 to TRBJ1-4, with a possible D match to TRBD1 (6 bases). Germline CDR1 and CDR2: GTSNPN and SVGIG (reference sequence). The CDR3 extends over 15 amino acids. CDR3: CARRPTGFLNEKLFF. The CDR3, as DNA: TGTGCCCGGAGGCCGACAGGATTCCTCAATGAAAAACTGTTTTTT.

This clonotype was seen only a few times. This sequence joins TRBV4-3 and TRBJ1-6; no firm D call. The CDR3 is 17 amino acids. Deletions cut 0 bases from V and 2 bases from J, with 11 bases between. Germline V gene lookup returns CDR1 LGHNA and CDR2 YSLEER. In DNA, the CDR3 is TGCGCCAGCAGCCAAGATCCGAAAGGGCCCTATAATTCACCCCTCCACTTT. Translated: CASSQDPKGPYNSPLHF.

This clonotype was observed many times. The V gene is TRBV7-2, the J gene TRBJ2-7; D is undetermined. Per the germline V gene, CDR1 is SGHTA and CDR2 is FQGNSA. V lost 1 base and J lost 1, with 8 bases in between. This CDR3 contains 14 residues. Written as DNA, the CDR3 is TGTGCCAGCAGCTTAGGGCAACGGTCCTACGAGCAGTACTTC. This sequence encodes CASSLGQRSYEQYF.

This clonotype was counted many times. The chain links TRBV27 to TRBJ2-2, with a weak D call TRBD2 (5 bases). Germline V gene sequence: CDR1 MNHEY, CDR2 SMNVEV (reference sequence). The CDR3 totals 17 residues. The V end was cut by 2 bases, the J end by 4 bases, with 17 bases between. CDR3 residues: CASSLRGQSLGTGELFF. The CDR3 DNA follows: TGTGCCAGCAGTTTACGCGGGCAGAGCCTCGGCACCGGGGAGCTGTTTTTT.

There are a few counts of this clonotype. The chain recombines TRBV7-2 with TRBJ2-1; 9 bases agree with TRBD2. CDR1 SGHTA and CDR2 FQGNSA come from the germline V gene. The CDR3 contains 16 residues. V lost 4 bases, J lost 0 bases, and 4 bases stayed unmatched. The CDR3 nucleotides are TGTGCCAGCAGCTCGGATAGCGGGAGCTCCTACAATGAGCAGTTCTTC. Translating gives CASSSDSGSSYNEQFF.

This clonotype was detected many times. The chain combines TRBV12-3 or TRBV12-4 with TRBJ2-6; 10 nucleotides agree with TRBD1. The V segment lost 6 bases and the J segment 4 bases; nucleotides outside the gene matches: 6. CDR3 length: 16 amino acids. The CDR3 loop reads CASSLGQGGGANVLTF. The CDR3 DNA is TGTGCCAGCAGCCTAGGACAGGGGGGGGGGGCCAACGTCCTGACTTTC.

This clonotype was detected only a few times. The rearrangement links TRBV11-3 to TRBJ2-3, with D possibly being TRBD1 or TRBD2 (5 bases each). The CDR3 is 15 residues long. Trimming cost V 3 bases and J 14 bases, with 24 bases left between them. Germline values: CDR1 SGHNT, CDR2 YENEEA. CDR3 residues: CASSFTLPGPQGPYF. Written as DNA, the CDR3 is TGTGCCAGCAGCTTTACGCTACCGGGGCCGCAAGGGCCGTATTTT.

This clonotype was recorded many times. V usage is TRBV11-3 and J usage is TRBJ2-5; 10 bases are a match to TRBD1. Germline V gene data show CDR1 as SGHNT and CDR2 as YENEEA. V shed 6 bases, J shed 5 bases, and the junction held 9 bases outside the gene matches. This CDR3 region has 15 residues. CDR3 in DNA: TGTGCCAGCAGACGACGACAGGGGGCGGGGGAGACCCAGTACTTC. This sequence encodes CASRRRQGAGETQYF.